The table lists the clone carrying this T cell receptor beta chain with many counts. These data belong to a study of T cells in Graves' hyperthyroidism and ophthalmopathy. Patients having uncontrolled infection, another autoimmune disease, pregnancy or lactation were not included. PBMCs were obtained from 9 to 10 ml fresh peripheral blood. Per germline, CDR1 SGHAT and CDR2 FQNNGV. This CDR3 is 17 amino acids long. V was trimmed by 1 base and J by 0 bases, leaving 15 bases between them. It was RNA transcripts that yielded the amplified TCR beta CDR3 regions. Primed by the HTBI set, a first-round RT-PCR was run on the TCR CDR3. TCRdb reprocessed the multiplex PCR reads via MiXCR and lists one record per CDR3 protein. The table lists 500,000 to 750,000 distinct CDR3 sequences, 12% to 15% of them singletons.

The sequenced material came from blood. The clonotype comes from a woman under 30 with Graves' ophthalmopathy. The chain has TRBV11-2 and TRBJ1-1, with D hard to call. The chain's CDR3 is CASSLVGWSPLNTEAFF. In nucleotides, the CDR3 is TGTGCCAGCAGCTTAGTGGGGTGGTCTCCCTTGAACACTGAAGCTTTCTTT.